Each of the 23 T cell receptor beta chains below was sequenced from the same sample in a study of beta chain features in type 1 diabetes. Expressed TCRB transcripts were sequenced, since all the RNA that had been isolated was reverse transcribed. The data were produced by immunoSEQ multiplex PCR, yet TCRdb's version contains in-frame clones alone and is incomplete. The sample holds 150,000 to 180,000 clones, under 13% seen once. Study-level points and caveats: Shortening of TCRB CDR3s, moderate but significant, appeared in all four CD4+ subsets of Type 1 diabetes patients.

Antigens of these TCRs are unknown. Sequenced material: central memory CD4+ T cells from blood. The source is a young man with type 1 diabetes.

This clone was observed a few times. This chain uses TRBV2 with TRBJ2-7; D may be TRBD2 (5 bases). CDR1 is SNHLY and CDR2 is FYNNEI in the germline V gene. This CDR3 contains 14 residues. Trimming pared 7 bases from V and 4 bases from J, leaving 17 bases between. CDR3 sequence: CASNYEGPPYEQYF. In DNA form, the CDR3 reads TGTGCCAGCAATTATGAGGGTCCCCCTTACGAGCAGTACTTC. The full variable domain, rest sourced from reference TRBV2 and TRBJ2-7, is EPEVTQTPSHQVTQMGQEVILRCVPISNHLYFYWYRQILGQKVEFLVSFYNNEISEKSEIFDDQFSVERPDGSNFTLKIRSTKLEDSAMYFCASNYEGPPYEQYFGPGTRLTVT.

In this sample, this clone turned up a few times. The CDR3 DNA reads TGTGCCAGCAGTGAAACAGCCCTCGGGGGGCAGTATTTT. This encodes CASSETALGGQYF. The chain recombines TRBV6-1 with TRBJ2-3; a possible D gene is TRBD2 (6 bases). The CDR3 is 13 amino acids. Trimming removed 2 bases from V and 11 bases from J, with 14 bases in between. Germline CDR1 MNHNS, CDR2 SASEGT.

This clone was seen only a few times. This rearrangement joins TRBV7-7 to TRBJ2-3, with TRBD2 matching 9 bases. In germline, CDR1 is SSHAT, CDR2 FNYEAQ (reference sequence). V shed 1 base and J 4 bases; nucleotides not matched to a gene: 6. CDR3 length: 16 residues. CDR3 loop: CASSLGSSGSADTQYF. In nucleotides, the CDR3 is TGTGCCAGCAGCTTAGGTAGTAGCGGGAGTGCAGATACGCAGTATTTT.

This chain uses TRBV6-5 with TRBJ2-7; TRBD1 agrees at 8 bases. The germline V gene has CDR1 MNHEY and CDR2 SVGAGI. J lost 6 bases, V lost 6 bases, and 4 bases had no gene match. This CDR3 has 12 amino acids. The CDR3 nucleotides are TGTGCCAGCAGAACCACAGGGGGCGAGCAGTACTTC. It specifies CASRTTGGEQYF.

There are a few counts of this clone. V gene TRBV27 combines with J gene TRBJ1-5; D unresolved. The CDR3 has 14 residues. Per the germline V gene, CDR1 is MNHEY and CDR2 is SMNVEV (reference sequence). Between the trimmed V and J ends, which lost 6 bases and 2 bases, there was a span of 11 bases. CDR3 nucleotide sequence: TGTGCCAGCAGGCTGGGCTGGGGCAATCAGCCCCAGCATTTT. Amino acids: CASRLGWGNQPQHF.

This clone was seen a few times. The chain employs TRBV7-8 and TRBJ1-5; D is possibly TRBD1 (5 bases). V lost 5 bases and J lost 2, with 13 bases in between. CDR1 is SGHVS and CDR2 is FQNEAQ in the germline V gene. This CDR3 spans 15 amino acids. This CDR3 reads CASSVTAIGNQPQHF. DNA for the CDR3: TGTGCCAGCAGCGTGACAGCTATCGGCAATCAGCCCCAGCATTTT.

The chain employs TRBV11-2 and TRBJ2-7; 8 positions agree with TRBD2. Per the germline V gene, CDR1 is SGHAT and CDR2 is FQNNGV. This CDR3 contains 16 residues. V lost 5 bases to trimming and J lost 0 bases; unmatched junction nucleotides: 9. The DNA for the CDR3 is TGTGCCAGCAGCCCCCTAAAGCGGGAGAGCTCCTACGAGCAGTACTTC. The encoded protein is CASSPLKRESSYEQYF. The full variable domain, rest sourced from reference TRBV11-2 and TRBJ2-7, is EAGVAQSPRYKIIEKRQSVAFWCNPISGHATLYWYQQILGQGPKLLIQFQNNGVVDDSQLPKDRFSAERLKGVDSTLKIQPAKLEDSAVYLCASSPLKRESSYEQYFGPGTRLTVT.

The chain links TRBV5-4 to TRBJ2-1, with D perhaps TRBD2 (7 bases). This CDR3 has 17 residues. Trimming cost V 5 bases and J 5 bases, with 23 bases left between them. CDR1 is SGHNT and CDR2 is YYREEE in the germline V gene (reference sequence). DNA of the CDR3: TGTGCCAGCAGGGGGGCCTGGGGGGGTATGCTTAACAATGAGCAGTTCTTC. Its translation is CASRGAWGGMLNNEQFF.

The V and J genes are TRBV2 and TRBJ2-7, with D hard to call. This CDR3 is built from 12 residues. The V gene's germline CDR1 is SNHLY and CDR2 FYNNEI. V was cut by 6 bases and J by 5 bases, with 11 bases left in between. The CDR3 loop reads CASRVTRDEQYF. The CDR3 region has the DNA TGTGCCAGCAGGGTCACCCGAGACGAGCAGTACTTC. Together with reference TRBV2 and TRBJ2-7, the CDR3 gives the full variable domain: EPEVTQTPSHQVTQMGQEVILRCVPISNHLYFYWYRQILGQKVEFLVSFYNNEISEKSEIFDDQFSVERPDGSNFTLKIRSTKLEDSAMYFCASRVTRDEQYFGPGTRLTVT.

This clone has a handful of counts. This chain uses TRBV29-1 with TRBJ2-3; D is unclear. With 7 bases removed from V and 0 bases from J, the gap between germline ends came to 8 bases. This CDR3 has 12 residues. The germline gives CDR1 SQVTM, CDR2 ANQGSEA. Written as DNA, the CDR3 is TGCAGCGGAGAGGTCAGCACAGATACGCAGTATTTT. Translation gives CSGEVSTDTQYF.

This clone turned up a few times. This chain links TRBV28 with TRBJ2-2; TRBD1 agrees at 11 bases. V shed 6 bases, J shed 1 base, and the junction held 1 base outside the gene matches. The CDR3 sequence is 15 residues long. Germline V lookup: CDR1 MDHEN, CDR2 SYDVKM. The CDR3 loop reads CASSGTGGNTGELFF. DNA for the CDR3: TGTGCCAGCAGCGGGACAGGGGGGAACACCGGGGAGCTGTTTTTT. The whole variable domain, filled in from reference TRBV28 and TRBJ2-2, reads DVKVTQSSRYLVKRTGEKVFLECVQDMDHENMFWYRQDPGLGLRLIYFSYDVKMKEKGDIPEGYSVSREKKERFSLILESASTNQTSMYLCASSGTGGNTGELFFGEGSRLTVL.

The chain uses TRBV5-4 and TRBJ2-3; TRBD2 is a possible D gene (5 bases). Trimming shortened V by 3 bases and J by 8 bases, and 13 bases separated the two germline ends. This CDR3 is 13 amino acids long. Looked up from germline, CDR1 is SGHNT and CDR2 is YYREEE (reference sequence). CDR3 nucleotides: TGTGCCAGCAGCTCGCTATTAGCGATTACGCAGTATTTT. Encoded protein: CASSSLLAITQYF.

This clone was seen a few times. The chain recombines TRBV6-1 with TRBJ2-2, with 7 bases that match TRBD2. Trimming at V came to 5 bases and at J to 5 bases, leaving 8 bases not matched to a gene. Per the germline V gene, CDR1 is MNHNS and CDR2 is SASEGT. This CDR3 comprises 15 residues. CDR3 coding DNA: TGTGCCAGCAGTCCTCGACTGGGGGGGACCGGGGAGCTGTTTTTT. Amino acids: CASSPRLGGTGELFF.

Notes on this clone: Germline is not matched at one junction end, which may reflect a read error. The chain's CDR3 is CASSPSGTDTQYF. The CDR3 DNA sequence: TGTGCTAGCAGCCCTAGCGGAACAGATACGCAGTATTTT. The rearrangement uses TRBV7-7 and TRBJ2-3, with 7 bases fitting TRBD2. CDR1 and CDR2 from the germline V gene are SSHAT and FNYEAQ (reference sequence). The CDR3 runs to 13 residues.

This clone turned up a few times. This sequence joins TRBV19 and TRBJ2-3, with 11 bases lining up with TRBD2. The CDR3 loop spans 14 amino acids. The V gene end was trimmed by 5 bases and the J gene end by 10 bases; junction bases not matched to a gene: 8. Germline CDR1 and CDR2: LNHDA and SQIVND (reference sequence). The CDR3 DNA sequence: TGTGCCAGTAGTGGACTAGCGGGCGCAGTAGCGCAGTATTTT. Its protein is CASSGLAGAVAQYF. Looking up the rest from reference TRBV19 and TRBJ2-3 gives the full variable domain: DGGITQSPKYLFRKEGQNVTLSCEQNLNHDAMYWYRQDPGQGLRLIYYSQIVNDFQKGDIAEGYSVSREKKESFPLTVTSAQKNPTAFYLCASSGLAGAVAQYFGPGTRLTVL.

This clone was picked up a small number of times. This rearrangement joins TRBV7-2 to TRBJ2-2; D is unresolved. The CDR3 loop spans 15 amino acids. The germline gives CDR1 SGHTA, CDR2 FQGNSA. Trimming stripped 7 bases from V and 5 bases from J, with 17 bases between. The CDR3 DNA sequence: TGTGCCAGCACCAGCAACAGAAGAGTAACCGGGGAGCTGTTTTTT. Its protein product is CASTSNRRVTGELFF.

This clone was found a few times. The genes are TRBV5-6 and TRBJ2-2; perhaps TRBD1 as D (6 bases). Germline lookup yields CDR1 SGHDT and CDR2 YYEEEE. There are 16 residues in the CDR3. V lost 0 bases, J lost 0 bases, and 9 bases lay in between. The CDR3 coding sequence is TGTGCCAGCAGCTTGGTCGCAGGGGCGAACACCGGGGAGCTGTTTTTT. It is translated as CASSLVAGANTGELFF.

This sequence joins TRBV18 and TRBJ2-1; TRBD2 aligns across 9 bases. The CDR3 has 17 residues. With 0 bases clipped from V and 3 bases from J, the junction kept 6 bases outside the gene matches. Germline CDR1 is KGHSH and CDR2 is LQKENI. The CDR3 is CASSPPGAGGDYNEQFF. CDR3 sequence (DNA): TGTGCCAGCTCACCACCAGGTGCGGGAGGGGACTACAATGAGCAGTTCTTC.

The genes are TRBV7-2 and TRBJ1-2, with unresolved D. The CDR3 contains 14 residues. V shed 5 bases and J shed 0 bases, with 10 bases lying between them. Germline V gene sequence: CDR1 SGHTA, CDR2 FQGNSA. The CDR3, as DNA: TGTGCCAGCAGCACCGACACAGCTAACTATGGCTACACCTTC. Protein sequence: CASSTDTANYGYTF.

The chain recombines TRBV14 with TRBJ1-2; D might be TRBD1 (5 bases). The V and J ends lost 0 bases and 7 bases respectively, with 12 bases between them. This CDR3 spans 14 amino acids. Germline values: CDR1 SGHDN, CDR2 FVKESK. The CDR3 DNA reads as TGTGCCAGCAGCCAAGACAGGGATCTATCTGGCTACACCTTC. It specifies CASSQDRDLSGYTF.

The V call is TRBV4-1, the J call TRBJ2-5; a possible D gene is TRBD1 (6 bases). CDR1 and CDR2 from the germline V gene are MGHRA and YSYEKL. The germline V and J ends were trimmed by 6 bases and 5 bases, with 13 bases remaining between them. The CDR3 covers 13 residues. The DNA of the CDR3 is TGCGCCAGCAGACGGGACATGGCGGAGACCCAGTACTTC. Translating it yields CASRRDMAETQYF.

The V call is TRBV18, the J call TRBJ1-2; D not certain. V lost 6 bases to trimming and J lost 8 bases, with 16 bases between them. This CDR3 comprises 13 residues. Germline V gene sequence: CDR1 KGHSH, CDR2 LQKENI. The CDR3 loop is CASSTSRAWGYTF. As DNA, the CDR3 is TGTGCCAGCTCTACTTCGCGGGCGTGGGGCTACACCTTC.

There are a few counts of this clone. This chain uses TRBV21-1 with TRBJ2-7; TRBD2 is taken as the D call from the table, unchecked against the DNA. TRBV21-1 counts as a pseudogene. The CDR3 runs to 14 residues. The CDR3 nucleotides read TGTGCCAGCAGCAAAGGCGGCGGGGGCTACGAGCAGTACTTC. Residues: CASSKGGGGYEQYF.